The clone carrying this T cell receptor beta chain occurred a few times. The CDR3 covers 15 residues. CDR1 and CDR2 (germline): KGHSH, LQKENI. V was clipped by 2 bases and J by 5 bases; unmatched bases: 9. The sample is drawn from a study of blood T cells in healthy people across ages. Together with a sample-barcoded 5' primer, a J-beta primer mix was included in a second PCR lasting roughly 6 to 12 cycles. Individual samples furnished no less than 3 million CDR3-containing paired-end reads apiece. TCRdb independently ran MiXCR on the 5' RACE reads; one entry per CDR3 protein. The sample includes about a million distinct CDR3 sequences, roughly two fifths of them seen just once.

Sequenced sample: blood. The origin of this receptor is a man aged 18-30 years in good health. V and J are TRBV18 and TRBJ2-7; 7 nucleotides agree with TRBD1. The CDR3 DNA is TGTGCCAGCTCACCAGTTAGGGGGCGGTCAAACGAGCAGTACTTC. Protein product: CASSPVRGRSNEQYF.